The 26 T cell receptor beta chains below all came from one sample that was sequenced in a study of early T cells in non-severe SARS-CoV-2 infection. TCRdb independently ran MiXCR on the 5' RACE reads; one entry per CDR3 protein. The sample lists about 70,000 distinct CDR3 sequences; 12% were seen once. Sample: whole blood. These TCRs come from an adult who was a healthcare worker with PCR-confirmed SARS-CoV-2 infection or an uninfected control (not recorded which).

There are many counts of this clonotype. The rearrangement uses TRBV19 and TRBJ1-3, with D unclear. The ends were cut back, 7 bases at V and 2 bases at J, with 15 bases in the middle. Germline V gives CDR1 LNHDA, CDR2 SQIVND (reference sequence). The CDR3 totals 15 residues. The CDR3 loop reads CASTEGSLAGNTIYF. The DNA of the CDR3 is TGTGCCAGTACGGAAGGCAGCCTCGCTGGAAACACCATATATTTT.

This clonotype was counted many times. The chain links TRBV5-1 to TRBJ2-6; 8 nucleotides line up with TRBD1. Germline CDR1 reads SGHRS; CDR2 reads YFSETQ. The CDR3 has 17 residues. The V gene end was trimmed by 4 bases and the J gene end by 4 bases; junction bases not matched to a gene: 10. CDR3 nucleotides: TGCGCCAGCAGCCCCCGGACAGGGAGTTCGGGGGCCAACGTCCTGACTTTC. It is translated as CASSPRTGSSGANVLTF.

This clonotype was counted at least ten times. This chain joins TRBV30 and TRBJ2-2; D gene ambiguous. Germline CDR1 and CDR2: GTSNPN and SVGIG (reference sequence). The CDR3 contains 13 residues. V gave up 2 bases and J gave up 6 bases, with 10 bases separating them. The CDR3: CAWSTPGAGELFF. In nucleotides, the CDR3 is TGTGCCTGGAGTACCCCTGGCGCCGGGGAGCTGTTTTTT.

This clonotype showed up many times. The chain is built from TRBV6-2 or TRBV6-3 and TRBJ1-5; 8 nucleotides align to TRBD1. Germline V CDR1 and CDR2: MNHEY, SVGEGT. The CDR3 has 16 residues. With V trimmed by 8 bases and J by 0 bases, 9 bases remained unmatched. The CDR3 DNA follows: TGTGCCAGCTCCCGGACAGGGATTTATAGCAATCAGCCCCAGCATTTT. This translates into CASSRTGIYSNQPQHF.

This clonotype was seen many times. The gene calls are TRBV28 and TRBJ2-7; D not certain. Germline CDR1 MDHEN, CDR2 SYDVKM. Trimming pared 7 bases from V and 3 bases from J, leaving 7 bases between. The CDR3 covers 11 residues. CDR3 nucleotides: TGTGCCAGCACCCCTGGCTACGAGCAGTACTTC. Amino acids: CASTPGYEQYF. Together with reference TRBV28 and TRBJ2-7, the CDR3 gives the full variable domain: DVKVTQSSRYLVKRTGEKVFLECVQDMDHENMFWYRQDPGLGLRLIYFSYDVKMKEKGDIPEGYSVSREKKERFSLILESASTNQTSMYLCASTPGYEQYFGPGTRLTVT.

This clonotype was recorded at least ten times. The chain links TRBV12-3 or TRBV12-4 to TRBJ1-3; a possible D gene is TRBD1 (6 bases). The CDR3 extends over 15 amino acids. The ends were cut back, 7 bases at V and 3 bases at J, with 16 bases in the middle. The CDR3 loop is CASNPRGANGNTIYF. The CDR3 DNA reads as TGTGCCAGCAACCCAAGGGGGGCAAATGGAAACACCATATATTTT.

The sample holds many counts of this clonotype. V gene TRBV9 combines with J gene TRBJ1-2; the D gene is possibly TRBD1 (5 bases). Germline V gene data show CDR1 as SGDLS and CDR2 as YYNGEE. V dropped 5 bases and J dropped 5 bases, with 16 bases sitting between them. This CDR3 is built from 14 residues. CDR3 sequence: CASSGDGLRYGYTF. In DNA form, the CDR3 reads TGTGCCAGCAGTGGGGACGGTCTTCGATATGGCTACACCTTC.

This clonotype has a count of ten or more. This sequence joins TRBV12-3 or TRBV12-4 and TRBJ1-1, with TRBD1 matching over 7 bases. There are 14 residues in the CDR3. The ends lost 5 bases at V and 3 bases at J; junction bases unmatched: 6. The CDR3, as DNA: TGTGCCAGCAGTAACGACAGGGCGGACACTGAAGCTTTCTTT. Translation gives CASSNDRADTEAFF.

This chain links TRBV7-8 with TRBJ2-3; TRBD1 might be the D (5 bases). V lost 1 base to trimming and J lost 2 bases, with 10 bases between them. Germline CDR1 reads SGHVS; CDR2 reads FQNEAQ. The CDR3 runs to 15 residues. CDR3 protein: CASSLGQGYTDTQYF. The DNA of the CDR3 is TGTGCCAGCAGCTTAGGGCAGGGATACACAGATACGCAGTATTTT.

In its sample, this clonotype was seen many times. The V gene is TRBV20-1, the J gene TRBJ2-3; tentative D call: TRBD2 (5 bases). Trimming took off 2 bases at V and 4 bases at J, with 16 bases between the two ends. The CDR3 length is 15 residues. Germline CDR1 reads DFQATT; CDR2 reads SNEGSKA (reference sequence). Here the CDR3 DNA reads TGCAGTGCTAGACCTCAAGGGAGAGGGCCAGATACGCAGTATTTT. It encodes CSARPQGRGPDTQYF.

The chain links TRBV20-1 to TRBJ2-4; 7 nucleotides match TRBD2. Per the germline V gene, CDR1 is DFQATT and CDR2 is SNEGSKA (reference sequence). The CDR3 has 12 residues. Trimming took 6 bases from V and 6 from J; bases not matched to a gene: 5. The CDR3 DNA sequence: TGCAGTGCCCCCGGGAGGCGAAACATTCAGTACTTC. Protein: CSAPGRRNIQYF.

This chain connects TRBV29-1 to TRBJ2-1; 7 bases line up with TRBD1. Trimming cost V 7 bases and J 9 bases; bases outside gene matches: 6. There are 11 residues in the CDR3. Germline V gene lookup returns CDR1 SQVTM and CDR2 ANQGSEA. CDR3 in DNA: TGCAGCGCCCAGGGGGTCCGTGAGCAGTTCTTC. Amino acids: CSAQGVREQFF.

The V call is TRBV28, the J call TRBJ2-1; D perhaps matches TRBD1 (5 bases). The CDR3 has 14 residues. The V gene lost 4 bases and the J gene lost 8 bases, with 15 bases spanning the gap. Germline CDR1 reads MDHEN; CDR2 reads SYDVKM. CDR3 DNA: TGTGCCAGCAGTTCAACAGGTTCCAGGTATGAGCAGTTCTTC. Its protein product is CASSSTGSRYEQFF.

This clonotype was found many times. This chain's CDR3 is CASSTQGPYEQYF. The CDR3 DNA follows: TGTGCCAGCAGCACCCAGGGCCCCTACGAGCAGTACTTC. This chain connects TRBV11-2 to TRBJ2-7; tentative D call: TRBD1 (5 bases). The CDR3 has 13 residues. CDR1 SGHAT and CDR2 FQNNGV come from the germline V gene. Deletions cut 5 bases from V and 2 bases from J, with 10 bases between.

In its sample, this clonotype was seen many times. This chain links TRBV28 with TRBJ2-2; D gene ambiguous. The V gene's germline CDR1 is MDHEN and CDR2 SYDVKM. Trimming stripped 3 bases from V and 6 bases from J, with 8 bases between. The CDR3 totals 13 residues. For the CDR3, the DNA is TGTGCCAGCAGTTTTGGGCGCCCCGGGGAGCTGTTTTTT. Its translation: CASSFGRPGELFF.

At least ten counts were recorded for this clonotype. This chain links TRBV7-8 with TRBJ2-7, with 10 nucleotides matching TRBD2. The V segment lost 5 bases and the J segment 5 bases; nucleotides outside the gene matches: 15. The germline CDR1 and CDR2 sequences are SGHVS and FQNEAQ. This CDR3 region has 17 residues. CDR3 amino acids: CASSPRASGSNPHEQYF. For the CDR3, the DNA is TGTGCCAGCAGCCCACGGGCTAGCGGGAGCAACCCCCACGAGCAGTACTTC.

The rearrangement uses TRBV20-1 and TRBJ1-3; 9 bases match TRBD1. V trimming: 2 bases; J trimming: 0 bases; junction bases outside the gene matches: 8. The germline CDR1 and CDR2 sequences are DFQATT and SNEGSKA (reference sequence). The CDR3 extends over 17 amino acids. The CDR3 protein is CSARPRDRANSGNTIYF. The CDR3, as DNA: TGCAGTGCTAGACCCCGGGACAGGGCAAACTCTGGAAACACCATATATTTT.

This clonotype was recorded at least ten times. The chain carries TRBV19 and TRBJ1-5, with D tentatively TRBD1 (6 bases). Deletions cut 2 bases from V and 5 bases from J, with 13 bases between. The CDR3 consists of 15 residues. Germline CDR1 LNHDA, CDR2 SQIVND (reference sequence). CDR3 DNA sequence: TGTGCCAGTAGTATAAGGGGGACTGAAGATCAGCCCCAGCATTTT. This translates into CASSIRGTEDQPQHF.

At least ten counts were recorded for this clonotype. The CDR3 protein is CASSYRDEQYF. Written as DNA, the CDR3 is TGTGCCAGCAGTTACCGGGACGAGCAGTACTTC. This sequence joins TRBV6-6 and TRBJ2-7; D is undetermined. This CDR3 is 11 amino acids long. The V end was cut by 2 bases, the J end by 5 bases, with 4 bases between. In germline, CDR1 is MNHNY, CDR2 SVGAGI (reference sequence).

This clonotype occurred many times. This chain joins TRBV30 and TRBJ1-1; the D gene is possibly TRBD1 (6 bases). V lost 0 bases and J 7 bases, leaving 9 bases between the germline ends. The germline V gene has CDR1 GTSNPN and CDR2 SVGIG (reference sequence). The CDR3 extends over 12 amino acids. CDR3 nucleotides: TGTGCCTGGAGTGTTAAGGGGGATGAAGCTTTCTTT. Translating gives CAWSVKGDEAFF.

The rearrangement uses TRBV29-1 and TRBJ2-1, with D tentatively TRBD1 or TRBD2 (5 bases each). Trimming took off 8 bases at V and 3 bases at J, with 14 bases between the two ends. Germline V gives CDR1 SQVTM, CDR2 ANQGSEA. The CDR3 sequence is 13 residues long. In DNA form, the CDR3 reads TGCAGCTCCCGGGACCCGATCTACAATGAGCAGTTCTTC. Translation: CSSRDPIYNEQFF.

V usage is TRBV28 and J usage is TRBJ1-2, with 7 positions matching TRBD1. The CDR3 is made up of 15 amino acids. Germline-derived CDR1 and CDR2 are MDHEN and SYDVKM. The J segment lost 4 bases and the V segment lost 4 bases, leaving 9 bases of the junction unmatched. CDR3 in DNA: TGTGCCAGCAGTTCCTATACAGGGGCCCTCTATGGCTACACCTTC. This codes for CASSSYTGALYGYTF.

The CDR3 spells CASSYSSALSEQYF. CDR3 nucleotide sequence: TGTGCCAGCAGTTACAGTTCGGCCCTCAGCGAGCAGTACTTC. This chain connects TRBV6-5 to TRBJ2-7; D call uncertain. Germline assignment: CDR1 MNHEY and CDR2 SVGAGI. Trimming pared 2 bases from V and 6 bases from J, leaving 14 bases between. This CDR3 comprises 14 residues.

This clonotype was counted many times. The V call is TRBV7-2, the J call TRBJ2-2; 10 positions agree with TRBD1. Germline V CDR1 and CDR2: SGHTA, FQGNSA. The ends lost 4 bases at V and 5 bases at J; junction bases unmatched: 4. There are 15 residues in the CDR3. The CDR3 bases are TGTGCCAGCAGCTCGGACAGGGGGTTAACCGGGGAGCTGTTTTTT. Protein sequence: CASSSDRGLTGELFF.

At least ten counts were recorded for this clonotype. This chain joins TRBV7-2 and TRBJ2-1; 8 bases map to TRBD1. Germline values: CDR1 SGHTA, CDR2 FQGNSA. The junction had 8 bases not matched to a gene; V was cut back by 5 bases and J by 8 bases. The CDR3 covers 14 residues. The CDR3 nucleotides read TGTGCCAGCAGCACCCGACAGGGGTTCGATGAGCAGTTCTTC. Its translation: CASSTRQGFDEQFF.

This clonotype was counted at least ten times. The V call is TRBV7-2, the J call TRBJ2-2, with D unclear. There are 15 residues in the CDR3. Germline assignment: CDR1 SGHTA and CDR2 FQGNSA. The germline V and J ends were trimmed by 1 base and 0 bases, with 6 bases remaining between them. CDR3 residues: CASSLGRANTGELFF. CDR3 bases: TGTGCCAGCAGCTTAGGAAGGGCGAACACCGGGGAGCTGTTTTTT.